This T cell receptor (beta chain) was obtained from a study of cytomegalovirus exposure and HLA in healthy donors. Study information: Later, an analysis reported that the roughly 120 validation repertoires had used the same platform as the approximately 660 first-cohort repertoires. Broader study findings: Researchers counted some 150 TCR beta chains as cytomegalovirus-associated.

Donors came from a validation cohort of over a hundred subjects, distinct from the first 666-subject cohort. Repertoires were generated with immunoSEQ multiplex PCR, while TCRdb's copy carries only in-frame clones and drops some. The sample shows some 98,000 clones, less than 90% of them seen only once. As to this clone: Its target is not known.

Germline loops: CDR1 SNHLY, CDR2 FYNNEI. This CDR3 has 13 residues. V lost 5 bases and J lost 6; bases outside the gene matches: 3. V is TRBV2 and J is TRBJ2-1; 8 bases fit TRBD2. Sequencing used PBMCs. The clonotype originates from a young man in good health and CMV-seropositive. The CDR3: CASSSGTSNEQFF. Here the CDR3 DNA reads TGTGCCAGCAGTTCTGGGACTAGCAATGAGCAGTTCTTC.